In its sample, the clone carrying this T cell receptor (beta chain) was seen a few times. The data were taken from a study of T cells in Graves' hyperthyroidism and ophthalmopathy. The source material, RNA transcripts, was used to amplify TCR beta CDR3 regions. Using the HTBI primer set, a first-round RT-PCR was run on the TCR CDR3. TCRdb reprocessed the multiplex PCR reads with MiXCR, giving one entry per CDR3 protein. The sample yields some 360,000 distinct CDR3 sequences, about 15% seen once. The hyperthyroidism was newly diagnosed and had lasted under 2 months; the patients were aged 18 to 65. The study based diagnoses on clinical symptoms, serum thyroxine and TRAb, thyroid ultrasound and orbital computed tomography. The PBMCs had their origin in 10 ml of fresh peripheral blood. The origin of this receptor is a woman aged 55-69 years with Graves' hyperthyroidism. Sequenced input: blood.

Written as DNA, the CDR3 is TGTGCCAGCAGGAAGACTGAGCGGAGCAATCAGCCCCAGCATTTT. Amino acids: CASRKTERSNQPQHF. V gene TRBV2 combines with J gene TRBJ1-5; no firm D call. The V end lost 6 bases, the J end lost 1 base, and 13 bases lay between the germline ends. This CDR3 contains 15 residues. Germline V gene data show CDR1 as SNHLY and CDR2 as FYNNEI. Full variable domain (remainder filled in from reference TRBV2 and TRBJ1-5): EPEVTQTPSHQVTQMGQEVILRCVPISNHLYFYWYRQILGQKVEFLVSFYNNEISEKSEIFDDQFSVERPDGSNFTLKIRSTKLEDSAMYFCASRKTERSNQPQHFGDGTRLSIL.